This T cell receptor (beta chain) was obtained from a study of T cell responses to AZD1222 COVID-19 vaccine. Study as a whole: Pooling of second doses given at about 4 or about 12 weeks was done.

The CDR3 length is 15 residues. The germline gives CDR1 KGHSH, CDR2 LQKENI. The V segment lost 0 bases and the J segment 8 bases; nucleotides outside the gene matches: 6. For this clone: Its specificity is unknown.

Repertoires were generated with immunoSEQ multiplex PCR, while TCRdb's copy carries only in-frame clones and drops some. The table has roughly 60,000 clones, roughly 84% seen once. Study-wide results and caveats: Clonal diversity was possibly underestimated, and the donors were mostly white British, with more females.

The clonotype comes from an adult in good health. This chain links TRBV18 with TRBJ2-1; TRBD1 agrees at 8 bases. This specimen was peripheral blood, taken on day 0 of AZD1222 vaccination. The CDR3, as DNA: TGTGCCAGCTCACCACCCGCACAGGGGGGCGATGAGCAGTTCTTC. Translation: CASSPPAQGGDEQFF.